This T cell receptor (beta chain) comes out of a study of beta chain features in type 1 diabetes. Study-level findings and limits: Shorter templates might be favored by PCR, and equally so in patients and in controls.

cDNA synthesis used the whole RNA isolate, giving expressed TCRB sequences. Method: immunoSEQ multiplex PCR; TCRdb's copy keeps in-frame clones and lacks some. The sample includes under 300,000 clones, around 7.8% of them seen just once. In regard to this clone: Antigen specificity is unknown.

The ends were cut back, 1 base at V and 7 bases at J, with 13 bases in the middle. CDR1 LGHNA and CDR2 YSLEER come from the germline V gene. CDR3 size: 14 residues. The chain uses TRBV4-3 and TRBJ1-2, with D unclear. The receptor was derived from a woman between 18 and 29 years old in good health. Input material: central memory CD4+ T cells from blood. CDR3 amino acids: CASSQVRSQFGYTF. The CDR3 nucleotides read TGCGCCAGCAGCCAAGTCCGGTCACAATTTGGCTACACCTTC.